Each of the 25 T cell receptor beta chains below was sequenced from the same sample in a study of blood T cell repertoires in COVID-19 (dated by TCRdb to the early 2020s). Library creation used the immunoSEQ multiplex PCR assay. Sourced from immuneACCESS, this table was stored by TCRdb with only in-frame sequences that have V and J called. A share of the clones is absent; for the studies checked, an unresolved V gene accounts for under half, and the remainder has no known explanation. The sample data list around 46,000 clones, and about 90% of these were observed just once. 2% to 2.5% of the sample lies in the top ten. Sequenced input: peripheral blood. The receptor source for this set is a woman older than 75 with COVID-19, enrolled during active disease.

A single count supports this clone. The gene calls are TRBV19 and TRBJ1-2; possible D gene TRBD1, 5 bases. Trimming left V 5 bases short and J 8 bases short, with 15 bases between. Germline V gene lookup returns CDR1 LNHDA and CDR2 SQIVND (reference sequence). There are 13 residues in the CDR3. In DNA form, the CDR3 reads TGTGCCAGTAGTGCATCAGGGATTCGCGGCTACACCTTC. Protein product: CASSASGIRGYTF. Filled out from reference TRBV19 and TRBJ1-2, the complete variable domain reads DGGITQSPKYLFRKEGQNVTLSCEQNLNHDAMYWYRQDPGQGLRLIYYSQIVNDFQKGDIAEGYSVSREKKESFPLTVTSAQKNPTAFYLCASSASGIRGYTFGSGTRLTVV.

This chain connects TRBV20-1 to TRBJ2-7; a possible D gene is TRBD1 (6 bases). Trimming cost V 6 bases and J 5 bases, with 11 bases left between them. The germline CDR1 and CDR2 sequences are DFQATT and SNEGSKA (reference sequence). CDR3 length: 11 amino acids. The CDR3 DNA reads TGCAGTGCCCAGGGACACCACGAGCAGTACTTC. The encoded protein is CSAQGHHEQYF.

The chain joins TRBV30 to TRBJ1-1, with a weak D call TRBD1 (5 bases). The CDR3 is 13 residues long. Germline CDR1 GTSNPN, CDR2 SVGIG (reference sequence). Trimming removed 4 bases at V and 1 base at J, with 10 bases between. The CDR3: CAWTRQRNTEAFF. The CDR3 bases are TGTGCCTGGACCCGACAGAGGAACACTGAAGCTTTCTTT.

The chain combines TRBV7-2 with TRBJ2-7; tentative D call: TRBD1 (6 bases). The germline CDR1 and CDR2 sequences are SGHTA and FQGNSA. V lost 5 bases and J lost 0, with 11 bases in between. This CDR3 region has 14 residues. The DNA of the CDR3 is TGTGCCAGCAGCCCCCGACAGGACTCCTACGAGCAGTACTTC. Its protein product is CASSPRQDSYEQYF.

The chain links TRBV19 to TRBJ2-1; D remains ambiguous. The CDR3 is made up of 16 amino acids. The V and J ends lost 3 bases and 0 bases respectively, with 12 bases between them. Germline CDR1 and CDR2: LNHDA and SQIVND (reference sequence). CDR3 sequence (DNA): TGTGCCAGTAGTATCATGAGGAGAAGCTCCTACAATGAGCAGTTCTTC. Its protein product is CASSIMRRSSYNEQFF.

The chain employs TRBV29-1 and TRBJ1-4; D unresolved. CDR3 size: 12 residues. Germline V lookup: CDR1 SQVTM, CDR2 ANQGSEA. V was trimmed by 6 bases and J by 8 bases, leaving 13 bases between them. CDR3 nucleotide sequence: TGCAGCGTAATTTCCAACTCCGAAAAACTGTTTTTT. Residues: CSVISNSEKLFF.

This clone was seen only a few times. V gene TRBV4-2 combines with J gene TRBJ2-7; 9 bases are shared with TRBD1. V gave up 1 base and J gave up 6 bases; unmatched junction bases: 7. The CDR3 has 15 residues. The germline V gene has CDR1 LGHNA and CDR2 YNFKEQ. In DNA, the CDR3 is TGTGCCAGCAGCCAAGTGGGACAGGGAATTGCCGAGCAGTACTTC. It specifies CASSQVGQGIAEQYF.

The chain employs TRBV6-4 and TRBJ1-1, with 7 nucleotides matching TRBD1. V trimming: 6 bases; J trimming: 6 bases; junction bases outside the gene matches: 10. The CDR3 is made up of 14 amino acids. The V gene's germline CDR1 is MRHNA and CDR2 SNTAGT. The CDR3 DNA sequence: TGTGCCAGCAGCTGGCGACAGGGAAGTTCTGAAGCTTTCTTT. Its protein product is CASSWRQGSSEAFF.

This clone was recorded a few times. V usage is TRBV25-1 and J usage is TRBJ1-2, with D uncertain. V dropped 2 bases and J dropped 0 bases, with 7 bases sitting between them. Germline values: CDR1 MGHDK, CDR2 SYGVNS. CDR3 length: 14 residues. CDR3: CASSEEVTNYGYTF. The CDR3 DNA reads TGTGCCAGCAGTGAAGAGGTCACTAACTATGGCTACACCTTC.

This clone was detected a few times. The chain has TRBV6-6 and TRBJ2-2, with 7 bases that match TRBD1. The length of the CDR3 is 23 residues. Germline CDR1 reads MNHNY; CDR2 reads SVGAGI (reference sequence). V trimming: 5 bases; J trimming: 1 base; junction bases outside the gene matches: 28. In DNA form, the CDR3 reads TGTGCCAGCAGTCCAAGTTATCCTTCCCTCGATAGGGTCGACAGGGTGAACACCGGGGAGCTGTTTTTT. Translation: CASSPSYPSLDRVDRVNTGELFF.

This clone was observed a handful of times. The chain uses TRBV7-2 and TRBJ2-3, with D perhaps matching TRBD1 (6 bases). The length of the CDR3 is 14 residues. V was clipped by 4 bases and J by 4 bases, with 12 bases between them. Germline lookup yields CDR1 SGHTA and CDR2 FQGNSA. CDR3 bases: TGTGCCAGCAGCTCCCAGGGGCAGTCAGATACGCAGTATTTT. As protein: CASSSQGQSDTQYF.

The chain carries TRBV5-1 and TRBJ2-3; 10 bases map to TRBD2. The CDR3 has 17 amino acids. Unmatched junction bases numbered 9, after V lost 4 bases and J lost 1 base. Germline V gene sequence: CDR1 SGHRS, CDR2 YFSETQ. CDR3 sequence reads: CASSGPIAGGRTDTQYF. The CDR3 DNA is TGCGCCAGCAGCGGACCCATAGCGGGGGGACGCACAGATACGCAGTATTTT.

The rearrangement joins TRBV28 to TRBJ2-4, with TRBD2 matching over 11 bases. V gave up 4 bases and J gave up 10 bases; unmatched junction bases: 9. This CDR3 spans 15 amino acids. Germline CDR1 MDHEN, CDR2 SYDVKM. CDR3 sequence (DNA): TGTGCCAGCAGTTCCCGGACTAGCGGGTCACGAATTCAGTACTTC. It codes for CASSSRTSGSRIQYF.

V and J are TRBV29-1 and TRBJ1-2; 10 bases match TRBD1. V shed 4 bases and J 8 bases; nucleotides not matched to a gene: 7. CDR3 size: 13 residues. Germline CDR1 SQVTM, CDR2 ANQGSEA. The CDR3 loop is CSVAGTGAGGYTF. CDR3 DNA: TGCAGCGTTGCCGGGACAGGGGCCGGAGGCTACACCTTC.

CDR3 amino acids: CASRQQGGGTYEQYF. The CDR3 DNA sequence: TGTGCCAGCAGGCAACAGGGTGGAGGCACCTACGAGCAGTACTTC. The chain recombines TRBV28 with TRBJ2-7; D possibly corresponds to TRBD1 (6 bases). CDR1 and CDR2 from the germline V gene are MDHEN and SYDVKM. The ends were cut back, 6 bases at V and 2 bases at J, with 17 bases in the middle. CDR3 length: 15 residues. Drawing the rest from reference TRBV28 and TRBJ2-7, the complete variable domain is DVKVTQSSRYLVKRTGEKVFLECVQDMDHENMFWYRQDPGLGLRLIYFSYDVKMKEKGDIPEGYSVSREKKERFSLILESASTNQTSMYLCASRQQGGGTYEQYFGPGTRLTVT.

CDR3 DNA: TGTGCCAGTAGTAGAGCGGGGGGGGTGAATGAGCAGTTCTTC. Protein sequence: CASSRAGGVNEQFF. The genes are TRBV19 and TRBJ2-1, with 10 bases fitting TRBD2. The CDR3 loop spans 14 amino acids. The germline V gene encodes CDR1 LNHDA and CDR2 SQIVND (reference sequence). Unmatched junction bases numbered 4, after V lost 4 bases and J lost 7 bases.

This chain joins TRBV5-3 and TRBJ1-1; D ambiguous. TRBV5-3 is an open reading frame, and its role is uncertain. The CDR3 length is 15 residues. Trimming pared 4 bases from V and 2 bases from J, leaving 15 bases between. CDR3 region: CARSNPGSSNTEAFF. CDR3 nucleotide sequence: TGTGCCAGAAGCAACCCCGGGTCTTCTAACACTGAAGCTTTCTTT.

V gene TRBV6-5 combines with J gene TRBJ1-1, with 9 bases lining up with TRBD1. The CDR3 consists of 15 residues. V was pared by 6 bases and J by 4 bases, with 9 bases of the junction left unmatched. In germline, CDR1 is MNHEY, CDR2 SVGAGI. The CDR3 loop is CASRSGTGRGTEAFF. The CDR3 coding sequence is TGTGCCAGCAGATCCGGGACAGGGAGGGGCACTGAAGCTTTCTTT.

This chain links TRBV7-9 with TRBJ1-2; a possible D gene is TRBD1 (5 bases). The CDR3 runs to 14 residues. Per germline, CDR1 SEHNR and CDR2 FQNEAQ (reference sequence). Trimming took 1 base from V and 8 from J, leaving 14 bases between them. CDR3 amino acids: CASSLGSREGGYTF. The CDR3 DNA reads TGTGCCAGCAGCTTAGGGTCCAGGGAAGGCGGCTACACCTTC.

The gene calls are TRBV6-1 and TRBJ2-7, with 7 bases that match TRBD2. Germline assignment: CDR1 MNHNS and CDR2 SASEGT. The CDR3 totals 15 residues. The junction had 7 bases not matched to a gene; V was cut back by 3 bases and J by 2 bases. The CDR3 coding sequence is TGTGCCAGCAGTGATTACGGGACTAAACCCTACGAGCAGTACTTC. Translating gives CASSDYGTKPYEQYF.

This sequence joins TRBV24-1 and TRBJ2-3; the D gene is possibly TRBD1 (6 bases). Germline loops: CDR1 KGHDR, CDR2 SFDVKD. The CDR3 sequence is 16 residues long. The V end lost 4 bases, the J end lost 2 bases, and 15 bases lay between the germline ends. CDR3 in amino acids: CATSEWGQRNTDTQYF. The CDR3 DNA follows: TGTGCCACCAGTGAGTGGGGGCAGCGGAACACAGATACGCAGTATTTT.

This chain connects TRBV19 to TRBJ2-7, with D perhaps matching TRBD1 (6 bases). The CDR3 length is 14 residues. The germline V and J ends were trimmed by 4 bases and 3 bases, with 13 bases remaining between them. From germline, CDR1 is LNHDA and CDR2 SQIVND (reference sequence). CDR3 coding DNA: TGTGCCAGTAGTACAGGAACAGGGTACTACGAGCAGTACTTC. Amino acids: CASSTGTGYYEQYF.

The chain employs TRBV5-1 and TRBJ2-2, with TRBD1 matching over 8 bases. The J segment lost 6 bases and the V segment lost 7 bases, leaving 11 bases of the junction unmatched. Germline assignment: CDR1 SGHRS and CDR2 YFSETQ. This CDR3 is built from 15 residues. The CDR3 nucleotides are TGCGCCAGCTACCGTGGGACAGGAACTGCCGGGGAGCTGTTTTTT. This encodes CASYRGTGTAGELFF.

The rearrangement links TRBV13 to TRBJ2-4; possibly TRBD1 for D (7 bases). The V end was cut by 4 bases, the J end by 7 bases, with 20 bases between. The CDR3 is 16 residues long. Germline V gene data show CDR1 as PRHDT and CDR2 as FYEKMQ (reference sequence). In DNA form, the CDR3 reads TGTGCCAGCAGCTCCACTTACCCGACAGGGAGGAACATTCAGTACTTC. Protein sequence: CASSSTYPTGRNIQYF. The whole variable domain, filled in from reference TRBV13 and TRBJ2-4, reads AAGVIQSPRHLIKEKRETATLKCYPIPRHDTVYWYQQGPGQDPQFLISFYEKMQSDKGSIPDRFSAQQFSDYHSELNMSSLELGDSALYFCASSSTYPTGRNIQYFGAGTRLSVL.

This clone was seen a single time. The chain couples TRBV6-6 to TRBJ1-1; TRBD1 is a possible D gene (6 bases). Germline CDR1 reads MNHNY; CDR2 reads SVGAGI (reference sequence). CDR3 length: 15 amino acids. Trimming took 6 bases from V and 3 from J, leaving 17 bases between them. The CDR3 DNA reads as TGTGCCAGCAGCTACGGGGGGGCGGAGCACACTGAAGCTTTCTTT. This gives the protein CASSYGGAEHTEAFF.